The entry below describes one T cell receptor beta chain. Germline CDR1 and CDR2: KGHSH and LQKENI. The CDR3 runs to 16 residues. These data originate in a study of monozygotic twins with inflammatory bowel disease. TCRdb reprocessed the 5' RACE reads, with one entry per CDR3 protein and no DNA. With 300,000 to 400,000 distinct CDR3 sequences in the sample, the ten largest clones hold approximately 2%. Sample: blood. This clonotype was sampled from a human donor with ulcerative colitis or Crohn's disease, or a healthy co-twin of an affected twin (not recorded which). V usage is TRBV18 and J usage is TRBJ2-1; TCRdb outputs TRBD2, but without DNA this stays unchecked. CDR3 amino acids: CASSPTGSGSQGEQFF.